This is a list of T cell receptor beta chains from one sample in a study of shared clonotypes between healthy human individuals. Sequencing was performed with immunoSEQ multiplex PCR; in TCRdb, only in-frame clones are kept and a portion is missing. The data contain about 1,900,000 clones, roughly 95% of them singletons. The source material was naive CD8+ T cells sorted from blood. The receptor set was obtained from a young man in good health. CDR3s include the opening cysteine and the closing phenylalanine or tryptophan.

J | V | CDR3
TRBJ2-3 | TRBV2 | CASTASGRPSTDTQYF
TRBJ2-5 | TRBV7-9 | CASSSTGVGETQYF
TRBJ2-3 | TRBV4-3 | CASSQELAGSTDTQYF
TRBJ1-4 | TRBV15 | CATSRWGGEEKLFF
TRBJ1-2 | TRBV19 | CASRAPHGYTF
TRBJ2-7 | TRBV15 | CATSRGGGPPYEQYF
TRBJ2-1 | TRBV13 | CASSLYNEQFF
TRBJ2-7 | TRBV5-1 | CASSLASSTYEQYF
TRBJ2-7 | TRBV5-1 | CASSLQLSYEQYF
TRBJ2-1 | TRBV27 | CASSLSIGGALGEQFF
TRBJ1-2 | TRBV5-1 | CASSFYGGDYGYTF
TRBJ2-7 | TRBV28 | CASSPLGSGAPYEQYF
TRBJ1-1 | TRBV9 | CASSVGWEGTEAFF
TRBJ2-5 | TRBV28 | CASSHQETQYF
TRBJ2-7 | TRBV18 | CASSPPYDYEQYF
TRBJ1-6 | TRBV5-8 | CASSLVTGGFSPLHF
TRBJ1-1 | TRBV9 | CASSVGQGGTEAFF
TRBJ2-2 | TRBV29-1 | CSVELPTNTGELFF
TRBJ2-7 | TRBV27 | CASSPRASGTSYEQYF
TRBJ2-7 | TRBV9 | CASSVTGGPGEQYF
TRBJ2-7 | TRBV6-1 | CASRRDGSYEQYF
TRBJ1-2 | TRBV27 | CASSLNRQGDNYGYTF
TRBJ2-3 | TRBV4-3 | CASSQGTSGPLADTQYF
TRBJ1-3 | TRBV5-6 | CASSLGDPRNTIYF
TRBJ1-4 | TRBV15 | CATSGPGPSGKLFF
TRBJ1-2 | TRBV6-6 | CASSYIRDPSYGYTF
TRBJ1-1 | TRBV7-6 | CASSLVEQGWPEAFF
TRBJ1-5 | TRBV4-1 | CASSQEGQGVQPQHF
TRBJ1-1 | TRBV6-5 | CASSYKEEAFF
TRBJ1-5 | TRBV19 | CASSGLLPQHF
TRBJ1-2 | TRBV23-1 | CASSHKDRGGYTF
TRBJ1-1 | TRBV11-2 | CASSYRGDMNTEAFF
TRBJ2-7 | TRBV7-2 | CASSPPGLAYEQYF
TRBJ2-7 | TRBV4-1 | CASSQAQLGDYEQYF
TRBJ2-7 | TRBV19 | CASSVGSYEQYF
TRBJ2-7 | TRBV29-1 | CSVEIAGVGYEQYF
TRBJ2-2 | TRBV28 | CASSLLGWETPPKATGELFF
TRBJ2-3 | TRBV5-8 | CASSLVASGRDTQYF
TRBJ2-2 | TRBV4-3 | CASSQDPDANTGELFF
TRBJ2-1 | TRBV9 | CASSVEGLGYSSYNEQFF
TRBJ1-1 | TRBV29-1 | CSAEDYTEAFF
TRBJ2-3 | TRBV5-1 | CASSLRTSGRQADTQYF
TRBJ1-6 | TRBV13 | CASSFSPQGDSPLHF
TRBJ2-1 | TRBV19 | CASSIGGGHLQPEQFF
TRBJ2-7 | TRBV5-4 | CASSLEGQATYEQYF
TRBJ2-7 | TRBV7-2 | CASSLEMTGATYEQYF
TRBJ1-6 | TRBV5-1 | CASSAGTGTSSYNSPLHF
TRBJ1-5 | TRBV11-2 | CASSLAGQGRQPQHF
TRBJ2-5 | TRBV7-9 | CASSLLNRVASFLQETQYF
TRBJ2-3 | TRBV2 | CASSDPGFSTDTQYF
TRBJ2-7 | TRBV13 | CASSLVGGEHPYEQYF
TRBJ2-7 | TRBV11-2 | CASSFGGYEQYF